The 2 T cell receptor beta chains given below trace back to one sample, sequenced in a study of T cells after yellow fever vaccination. In TCRdb, the 5' RACE reads were re-called with MiXCR into one record per CDR3 protein. Of roughly 180,000 distinct CDR3 sequences listed, roughly 6.2% are singletons. The sample in question was CD4+ T cells sorted from PBMCs, obtained on the day of the first yellow fever vaccination. The receptors stem from a man younger than 30 who received the YFV17D yellow fever vaccine.

This clonotype was found a few times. The V and J genes are TRBV5-1 and TRBJ1-1; 7 positions match TRBD1. V was pared by 4 bases and J by 11 bases, with 14 bases of the junction left unmatched. The length of the CDR3 is 14 residues. Germline assignment: CDR1 SGHRS and CDR2 YFSETQ. CDR3 protein: CASSGGTDRVEAFF. The DNA of the CDR3 is TGCGCCAGCAGCGGCGGGACCGACAGGGTGGAGGCTTTCTTT. The variable domain in full, with the rest retrieved from reference TRBV5-1 and TRBJ1-1, is KAGVTQTPRYLIKTRGQQVTLSCSPISGHRSVSWYQQTPGQGLQFLFEYFSETQRNKGNFPGRFSGRQFSNSRSEMNVSTLELGDSALYLCASSGGTDRVEAFFGQGTRLTVV.

This clonotype turned up a few times. This chain links TRBV4-2 with TRBJ1-2; TRBD1 matches 10 bases. Trimming removed 4 bases from V and 7 bases from J; junction bases left unmatched: 12. The CDR3 consists of 16 residues. Germline CDR1 is LGHNA and CDR2 is YNFKEQ. In DNA, the CDR3 is TGTGCCAGCAGCCGATCCGGGACAGGGGCTTGGGTTGGCTACACCTTC. Encoded protein: CASSRSGTGAWVGYTF.